This T cell receptor (beta chain) came from a study of cytomegalovirus exposure and HLA in healthy donors. Primers: 60 Vbeta forward and 13 Jbeta reverse. The data were produced by immunoSEQ multiplex PCR, yet TCRdb's version contains in-frame clones alone and is incomplete. The sample records tens of thousands of clones, roughly a tenth being singletons. The CDR3 loop spans 14 amino acids. J gave up 8 bases and V 6 bases, and 11 bases lay outside the gene matches. The germline gives CDR1 SQVTM, CDR2 ANQGSEA. This TCR derives from a man between 60 and 75 years old in good health and CMV-seropositive. The chain recombines TRBV29-1 with TRBJ1-1, with 11 bases lining up with TRBD1. Sequences were obtained from PBMCs. The CDR3: CSVLPGTGGPEAFF. The DNA of the CDR3 is TGCAGCGTGCTCCCCGGGACAGGGGGGCCCGAAGCTTTCTTT.